What follows are 21 T cell receptor beta chains derived from one specimen sequenced in a study of blood T cell repertoires in COVID-19. The method was immunoSEQ multiplex PCR; TCRdb's version includes in-frame clones alone and lacks a portion of them. The sample contains tens of thousands of clones, more than 80% of which appear only once. Specimen: peripheral blood. The receptors shown here come from an elderly man with acute or convalescent COVID-19.

This sequence joins TRBV18 and TRBJ2-7; 7 nucleotides agree with TRBD1. V dropped 6 bases and J dropped 0; count of bases not matched to a gene: 8. Germline loops: CDR1 KGHSH, CDR2 LQKENI. The CDR3 spans 15 residues. The CDR3 reads CASSLLGQSSYEQYF. In DNA, the CDR3 is TGTGCCAGCTCCCTGCTGGGACAGAGCTCCTACGAGCAGTACTTC.

The rearrangement links TRBV5-4 to TRBJ2-5, with 8 bases matching TRBD2. The CDR3 covers 15 residues. Germline assignment: CDR1 SGHNT and CDR2 YYREEE (reference sequence). The junction had 8 bases not matched to a gene; V was cut back by 4 bases and J by 3 bases. Here the CDR3 DNA reads TGTGCCAGCAGCCCGTCCGGGCGGGGGGAAGAGACCCAGTACTTC. Translation: CASSPSGRGEETQYF.

The chain uses TRBV9 and TRBJ2-5, with 13 positions matching TRBD2. From germline, CDR1 is SGDLS and CDR2 YYNGEE. CDR3 length: 16 amino acids. Trimming at V came to 4 bases and at J to 2 bases, leaving 5 bases not matched to a gene. This CDR3 reads CASSPQLAGGQETQYF. Here the CDR3 DNA reads TGTGCCAGCAGCCCCCAACTAGCGGGGGGGCAAGAGACCCAGTACTTC.

The rearrangement links TRBV25-1 to TRBJ1-6, with TRBD1 matching 8 bases. With 8 bases clipped from V and 6 bases from J, the junction kept 6 bases outside the gene matches. Per germline, CDR1 MGHDK and CDR2 SYGVNS. The CDR3 covers 14 residues. The CDR3 loop is CASGTQGVNSPLHF. CDR3 coding DNA: TGTGCCAGCGGGACACAGGGGGTTAATTCACCCCTCCACTTT. The full variable domain, completed using reference TRBV25-1 and TRBJ1-6, is EADIYQTPRYLVIGTGKKITLECSQTMGHDKMYWYQQDPGMELHLIHYSYGVNSTEKGDLSSESTVSRIRTEHFPLTLESARPSHTSQYLCASGTQGVNSPLHFGNGTRLTVT.

The rearrangement joins TRBV28 to TRBJ1-4, with D possibly TRBD1 on 5 matching bases. V lost 2 bases and J lost 8, with 12 bases in between. Germline V gene sequence: CDR1 MDHEN, CDR2 SYDVKM. The CDR3 is made up of 14 amino acids. The CDR3: CASSLGGENEKLFF. The CDR3 coding sequence is TGTGCCAGCAGTTTAGGAGGGGAAAACGAAAAACTGTTTTTT.

The genes are TRBV7-3 and TRBJ1-2; 8 bases align to TRBD1. This CDR3 comprises 14 residues. The junction had 7 bases not matched to a gene; V was cut back by 6 bases and J by 4 bases. Germline CDR1 is SGHTA and CDR2 is FQGTGA. The CDR3 here is CASRSGQDLYGYTF. The CDR3 DNA sequence: TGTGCCAGCAGGTCGGGACAGGACCTCTATGGCTACACCTTC.

V is TRBV5-1 and J is TRBJ1-1; perhaps TRBD1 as D (6 bases). V was trimmed by 5 bases and J by 1 base, leaving 9 bases between them. The CDR3 sequence is 13 residues long. Germline V lookup: CDR1 SGHRS, CDR2 YFSETQ. The CDR3 sequence is CASSQTGNTEAFF. CDR3 coding DNA: TGCGCCAGCAGTCAGACAGGGAACACTGAAGCTTTCTTT.

This clone came up a few times. The chain uses TRBV5-1 and TRBJ2-2; D might be TRBD1 (6 bases). The length of the CDR3 is 16 residues. V gave up 2 bases and J gave up 0 bases, with 11 bases separating them. Per germline, CDR1 SGHRS and CDR2 YFSETQ. The CDR3 protein is CASSLQGFANTGELFF. The CDR3, as DNA: TGCGCCAGCAGCTTACAGGGCTTCGCGAACACCGGGGAGCTGTTTTTT.

This clone was seen only a few times. Other DNA variants within this sample encode the same CDR3. The chain links TRBV5-1 to TRBJ1-1, with 8 bases that match TRBD1. Trimming took 4 bases from V and 4 from J; bases not matched to a gene: 6. CDR3 length: 14 residues. Germline CDR1 SGHRS, CDR2 YFSETQ. The CDR3 reads CASSPRTGPTEAFF. For the CDR3, the DNA is TGCGCCAGCAGCCCCCGGACAGGGCCCACTGAAGCTTTCTTT.

The chain links TRBV3-1 (or the pseudogene TRBV3-2) to TRBJ2-2, with D hard to call. The ends were cut back, 1 base at V and 8 bases at J, with 5 bases in the middle. The CDR3 sequence is 12 residues long. Germline V lookup: CDR1 LGHDT, CDR2 YNNKEL (reference sequence). In nucleotides, the CDR3 is TGTGCCAGCAGCCAAGTCGGGGGGGAGCTGTTTTTT. Translated, it gives CASSQVGGELFF.

This clone was recorded once. The chain is built from TRBV5-1 and TRBJ2-1, with a weak D call TRBD1 (5 bases). The V and J ends lost 5 bases and 5 bases respectively, with 14 bases between them. The CDR3 has 14 residues. CDR1 is SGHRS, CDR2 YFSETQ, per germline. CDR3 sequence reads: CASSGQGANNEQFF. CDR3 coding DNA: TGCGCCAGCAGTGGTCAGGGCGCAAACAATGAGCAGTTCTTC.

The chain couples TRBV5-1 to TRBJ2-4; 7 bases fit TRBD1. V lost 0 bases, J lost 5 bases, and 2 bases stayed unmatched. The CDR3 is 14 amino acids. Germline V lookup: CDR1 SGHRS, CDR2 YFSETQ. The CDR3 spells CASSLVGQQNIQYF. Written as DNA, the CDR3 is TGCGCCAGCAGCTTGGTGGGACAGCAAAACATTCAGTACTTC.

The chain couples TRBV4-1 to TRBJ2-1; a possible D gene is TRBD2 (6 bases). The V end was cut by 1 base, the J end by 5 bases, with 9 bases between. CDR1 and CDR2 from the germline V gene are MGHRA and YSYEKL. The CDR3 covers 14 residues. DNA for the CDR3: TGCGCCAGCAGCCAAGGGACTACCGACAATGAGCAGTTCTTC. Amino acids: CASSQGTTDNEQFF.

The chain links TRBV7-9 to TRBJ1-1; D may be TRBD1 (6 bases). The V gene lost 5 bases and the J gene lost 0 bases, with 22 bases spanning the gap. The CDR3 loop spans 18 amino acids. Germline V gives CDR1 SEHNR, CDR2 FQNEAQ (reference sequence). CDR3 residues: CASSPQGWGFSMNTEAFF. CDR3 nucleotide sequence: TGTGCCAGCAGCCCCCAGGGGTGGGGGTTCAGCATGAACACTGAAGCTTTCTTT.

The genes are TRBV10-3 and TRBJ2-7, with D tentatively TRBD2 (6 bases). V was trimmed by 3 bases and J by 3 bases, leaving 9 bases between them. CDR3 length: 13 residues. Germline V gene sequence: CDR1 ENHRY, CDR2 SYGVKD. CDR3 sequence (DNA): TGTGCCATCAGTGATAGGGGAGGCTACGAGCAGTACTTC. Translation gives CAISDRGGYEQYF.

The genes are TRBV6-2 or TRBV6-3 and TRBJ2-7, with TRBD1 as a possible D gene (6 bases). The V gene lost 2 bases and the J gene lost 6 bases, with 14 bases spanning the gap. CDR3 length: 14 residues. The germline CDR1 and CDR2 sequences are MNHEY and SVGEGT. The chain's CDR3 is CASSYRIDRPEQYF. CDR3 DNA: TGTGCCAGCAGTTACCGCATTGACAGGCCCGAGCAGTACTTC.

J is TRBJ1-1 and V is TRBV19; 9 bases map to TRBD1. The CDR3 is 16 residues long. J lost 5 bases, V lost 5 bases, and 12 bases had no gene match. Germline CDR1 LNHDA, CDR2 SQIVND (reference sequence). CDR3 DNA: TGTGCCAGTAGTCCCGGGACAGGGATCGGCAGGACTGAAGCTTTCTTT. Its protein product is CASSPGTGIGRTEAFF.

This sequence joins TRBV5-1 and TRBJ1-2; D unresolved. Trimming shortened V by 4 bases and J by 3 bases, and 13 bases separated the two germline ends. In germline, CDR1 is SGHRS, CDR2 YFSETQ. CDR3 size: 14 residues. The CDR3 DNA is TGCGCCAGCAGCCCGGAGGGCAGAGACTATGGCTACACCTTC. Its translation is CASSPEGRDYGYTF.

V gene TRBV11-2 combines with J gene TRBJ1-6; 9 bases map to TRBD1. V shed 5 bases, J shed 9 bases, and the junction held 8 bases outside the gene matches. CDR3 size: 15 residues. Germline V CDR1 and CDR2: SGHAT, FQNNGV. The CDR3: CASSLGTGGASPLHF. The CDR3 DNA is TGTGCCAGCAGCCTGGGTACAGGGGGCGCTTCACCCCTCCACTTT.

The chain recombines TRBV9 with TRBJ2-5, with TRBD2 matching over 9 bases. Trimming cost V 0 bases and J 5 bases; bases outside gene matches: 8. The CDR3 is 16 amino acids. Germline CDR1 and CDR2: SGDLS and YYNGEE. Here the CDR3 DNA reads TGTGCCAGCAGCGTAGGTAGCGGGGGCGCCGGGGAGACCCAGTACTTC. This translates into CASSVGSGGAGETQYF.

The chain couples TRBV7-3 to TRBJ1-1; possible D gene TRBD1, 5 bases. The germline V and J ends were trimmed by 2 bases and 1 base, with 8 bases remaining between them. The germline CDR1 and CDR2 sequences are SGHTA and FQGTGA. This CDR3 region has 14 residues. Here the CDR3 reads CASSLEGANTEAFF. CDR3 in DNA: TGTGCCAGCAGCTTAGAAGGGGCGAACACTGAAGCTTTCTTT. The full variable domain, with the rest looked up from reference TRBV7-3 and TRBJ1-1, is GAGVSQTPSNKVTEKGKYVELRCDPISGHTALYWYRQSLGQGPEFLIYFQGTGAADDSGLPNDRFFAVRPEGSVSTLKIQRTERGDSAVYLCASSLEGANTEAFFGQGTRLTVV.